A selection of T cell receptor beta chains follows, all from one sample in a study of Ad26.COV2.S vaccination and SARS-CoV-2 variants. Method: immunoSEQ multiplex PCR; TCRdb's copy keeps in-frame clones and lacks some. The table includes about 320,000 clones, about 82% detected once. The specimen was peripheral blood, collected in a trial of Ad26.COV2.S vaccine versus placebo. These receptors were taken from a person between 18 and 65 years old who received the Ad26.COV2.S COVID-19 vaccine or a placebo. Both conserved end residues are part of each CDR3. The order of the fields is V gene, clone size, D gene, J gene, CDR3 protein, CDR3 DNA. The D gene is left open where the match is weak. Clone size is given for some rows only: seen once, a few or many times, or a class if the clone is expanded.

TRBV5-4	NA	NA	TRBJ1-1	CASSSDTTEAFF	TGTGCCAGCAGCTCGGACACAACTGAAGCTTTCTTT
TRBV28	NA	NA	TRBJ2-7	CATTDSSFSYEQYF	TGTGCCACTACGGACAGTTCCTTCTCCTACGAGCAGTACTTC
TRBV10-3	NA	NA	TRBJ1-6	CAISEPQGGGSPLHF	TGTGCCATCAGTGAACCCCAGGGAGGAGGTTCACCCCTCCACTTT
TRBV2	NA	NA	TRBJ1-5	CASSIAGERMPQHF	TGTGCCAGCAGTATCGCAGGGGAAAGGATGCCCCAGCATTTT
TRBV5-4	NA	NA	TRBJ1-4	CASSLGRSKFNEKLFF	TGTGCCAGCAGCTTGGGCAGGAGTAAATTTAATGAAAAACTGTTTTTT
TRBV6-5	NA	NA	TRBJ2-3	CASSPSRTSTDTQYF	TGTGCCAGCAGCCCCTCTCGGACTAGCACAGATACGCAGTATTTT
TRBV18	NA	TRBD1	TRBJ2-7	CASSPGQGLQEQYF	TGTGCCAGCTCACCAGGACAGGGGCTCCAGGAGCAGTACTTC
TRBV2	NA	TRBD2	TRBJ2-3	CASSEVSSGGTQYF	TGTGCCAGCAGTGAAGTATCTAGCGGGGGTACGCAGTATTTT
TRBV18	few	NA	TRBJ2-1	CASSPTGGQQFF	TGTGCCAGCTCACCAACGGGGGGCCAGCAGTTCTTC
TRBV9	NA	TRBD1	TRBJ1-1	CASSRYSGGTSEAFF	TGTGCCAGCAGCAGATATTCAGGGGGCACCTCTGAAGCTTTCTTT
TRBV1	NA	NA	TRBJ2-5	CTSRGRQETQYF	TGCACCAGCAGGGGCCGCCAAGAGACCCAGTACTTC